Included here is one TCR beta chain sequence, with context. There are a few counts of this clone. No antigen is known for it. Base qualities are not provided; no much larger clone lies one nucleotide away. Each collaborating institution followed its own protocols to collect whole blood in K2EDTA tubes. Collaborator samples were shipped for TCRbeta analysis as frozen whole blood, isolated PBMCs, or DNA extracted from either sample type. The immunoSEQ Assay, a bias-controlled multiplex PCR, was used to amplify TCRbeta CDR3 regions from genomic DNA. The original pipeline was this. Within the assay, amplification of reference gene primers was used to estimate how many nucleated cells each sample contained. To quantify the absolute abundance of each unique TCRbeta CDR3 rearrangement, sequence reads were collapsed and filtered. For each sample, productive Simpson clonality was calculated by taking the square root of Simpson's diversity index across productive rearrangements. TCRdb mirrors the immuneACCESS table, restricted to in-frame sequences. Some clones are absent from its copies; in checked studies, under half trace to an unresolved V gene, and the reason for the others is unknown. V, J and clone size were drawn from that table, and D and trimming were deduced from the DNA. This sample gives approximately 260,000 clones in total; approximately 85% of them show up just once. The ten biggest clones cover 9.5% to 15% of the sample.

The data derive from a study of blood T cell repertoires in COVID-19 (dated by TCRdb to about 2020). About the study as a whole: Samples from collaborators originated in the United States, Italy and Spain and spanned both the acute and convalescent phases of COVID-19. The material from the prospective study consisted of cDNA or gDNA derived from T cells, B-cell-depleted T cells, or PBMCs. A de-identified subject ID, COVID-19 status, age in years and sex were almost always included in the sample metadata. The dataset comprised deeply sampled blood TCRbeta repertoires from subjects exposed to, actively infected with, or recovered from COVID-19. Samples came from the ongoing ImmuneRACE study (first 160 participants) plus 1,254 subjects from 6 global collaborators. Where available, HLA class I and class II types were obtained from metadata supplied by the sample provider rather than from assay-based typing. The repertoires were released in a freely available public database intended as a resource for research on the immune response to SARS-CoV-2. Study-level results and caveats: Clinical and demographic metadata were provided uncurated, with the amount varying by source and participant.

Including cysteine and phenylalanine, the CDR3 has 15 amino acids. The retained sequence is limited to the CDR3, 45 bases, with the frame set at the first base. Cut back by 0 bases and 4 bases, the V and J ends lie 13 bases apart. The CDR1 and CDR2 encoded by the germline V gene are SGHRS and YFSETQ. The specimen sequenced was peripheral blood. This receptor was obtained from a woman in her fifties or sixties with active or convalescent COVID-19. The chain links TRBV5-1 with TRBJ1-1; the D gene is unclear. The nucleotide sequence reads TGCGCCAGCAGCTTGGATGGAGGGTTGATCACTGAAGCTTTCTTT. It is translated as CASSLDGGLITEAFF.